The 5 T cell receptor beta chains reported below all come from one sample, sequenced in a study of blood T cell repertoires in COVID-19. TCRdb keeps only in-frame clones here, not all; method: immunoSEQ multiplex PCR. The sample has approximately 76,000 clones; about 89% are singletons. The sequencing sample was made of peripheral blood. These receptors all come from a woman in her sixties or seventies with acute or convalescent COVID-19.

The rearrangement links TRBV1 to TRBJ2-4; no check of the table's D call, TRBD1, against the DNA was made. TRBV1 constitutes a pseudogene. The CDR3 consists of 16 residues. As DNA, the CDR3 is TGCACCAGCAGCCAGGGGGCGGGTCTAGCCAAAAACATTCAGTACTTC. Protein: CTSSQGAGLAKNIQYF.

The genes are TRBV15 and TRBJ2-7; D is ambiguous. V was trimmed by 3 bases and J by 0 bases, leaving 15 bases between them. CDR3 length: 16 amino acids. Germline values: CDR1 LNHNV, CDR2 YYDKDF (reference sequence). CDR3 DNA sequence: TGTGCCACCAGCAGCCCCACGACAAGGAACTCCTACGAGCAGTACTTC. Its protein product is CATSSPTTRNSYEQYF.

This chain links TRBV5-4 with TRBJ2-2, with D possibly matching TRBD1 (6 bases). Trimming pared 6 bases from V and 9 bases from J, leaving 15 bases between. CDR3 size: 13 residues. The germline V gene encodes CDR1 SGHNT and CDR2 YYREEE (reference sequence). The CDR3 sequence: CASTGQGKRELFF. CDR3 bases: TGTGCCAGCACCGGGCAGGGGAAGCGGGAGCTGTTTTTT.

The chain uses TRBV28 and TRBJ2-7, with 7 positions matching TRBD1. The V and J ends lost 6 bases and 4 bases, in that order; junction bases with no gene match: 6. Germline assignment: CDR1 MDHEN and CDR2 SYDVKM. CDR3 length equals 13 residues. The CDR3 loop is CASRPTGKYEQYF. The CDR3 nucleotides are TGTGCCAGCAGGCCGACAGGGAAGTACGAGCAGTACTTC.

The sample holds a few counts of this clone. This chain connects TRBV7-2 to TRBJ1-5; D unclear. V was clipped by 5 bases and J by 3 bases, with 11 bases between them. The CDR3 runs to 14 residues. Germline CDR1 is SGHTA and CDR2 is FQGNSA. Here the CDR3 reads CASSQDGFNQPQHF. The CDR3 region has the DNA TGTGCCAGCAGCCAGGATGGTTTCAATCAGCCCCAGCATTTT.